The table lists the clone carrying this T cell receptor beta chain with a count of one. The antigen is not known. The sample belongs to a study of CD8+CD57+ T cells in acquired aplastic anemia. Study-level information: Mean yield of DNA from sorted CD4+ and CD8+ cells was about 3.2 ug. Study conclusions and caveats: Researchers report that fewer than 30 CD8+ CDR3 sequences appeared in both patients and controls.

Those patients picked for sequencing had displayed CD8+CD57+ cell expansion on flow cytometry. Every one of the patients had aplastic anemia (severe, acquired). At the time of blood sampling, patients had not yet received any therapy. Genomic DNA, serving as template, underwent TCR beta VDJ and CDR3 profiling. One entry per CDR3 protein results from TCRdb running MiXCR on the reads. The sample has hundreds of thousands of distinct CDR3 sequences; around 50% are singletons. The CDR3 spans 16 residues. V lost 5 bases and J lost 3; bases outside the gene matches: 7. The germline gives CDR1 SGHTA, CDR2 FQGTGA.

This sequence originates from a human donor with aplastic anemia. Source material: sorted CD4+, CD8+, or CD8+CD57+ T cells (not recorded which) from PBMCs. This chain connects TRBV7-3 to TRBJ1-5; 10 bases align to TRBD1. DNA for the CDR3: TGTGCCAGCAGCCCCGGGACAGGGGAGAACAATCAGCCCCAGCATTTT. As protein: CASSPGTGENNQPQHF.